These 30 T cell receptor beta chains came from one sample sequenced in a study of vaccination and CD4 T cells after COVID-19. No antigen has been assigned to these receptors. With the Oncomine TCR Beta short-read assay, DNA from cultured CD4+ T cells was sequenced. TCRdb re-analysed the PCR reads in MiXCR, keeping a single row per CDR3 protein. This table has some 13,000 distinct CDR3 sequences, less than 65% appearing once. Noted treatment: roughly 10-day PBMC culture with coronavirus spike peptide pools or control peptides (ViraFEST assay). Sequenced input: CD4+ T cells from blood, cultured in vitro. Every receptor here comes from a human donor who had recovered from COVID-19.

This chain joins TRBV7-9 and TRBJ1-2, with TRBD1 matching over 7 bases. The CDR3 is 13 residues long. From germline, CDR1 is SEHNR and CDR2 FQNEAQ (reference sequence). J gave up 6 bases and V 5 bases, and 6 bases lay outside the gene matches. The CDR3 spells CASSTRQGDGYTF. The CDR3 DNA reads TGTGCCAGCAGCACCAGACAGGGAGATGGCTACACCTTC.

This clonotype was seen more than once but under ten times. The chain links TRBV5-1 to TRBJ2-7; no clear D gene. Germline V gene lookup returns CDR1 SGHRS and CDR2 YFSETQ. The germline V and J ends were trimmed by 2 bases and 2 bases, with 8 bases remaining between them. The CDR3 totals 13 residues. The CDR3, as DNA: TGCGCCAGCAGCTTTTACAGCACCTACGAGCAGTACTTC. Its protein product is CASSFYSTYEQYF.

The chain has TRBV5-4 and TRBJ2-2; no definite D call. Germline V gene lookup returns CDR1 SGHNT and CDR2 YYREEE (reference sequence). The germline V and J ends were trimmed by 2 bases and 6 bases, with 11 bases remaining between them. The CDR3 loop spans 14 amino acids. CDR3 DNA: TGTGCCAGCAGCTTTCGGCAGACGTCCGGGGAGCTGTTTTTT. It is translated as CASSFRQTSGELFF.

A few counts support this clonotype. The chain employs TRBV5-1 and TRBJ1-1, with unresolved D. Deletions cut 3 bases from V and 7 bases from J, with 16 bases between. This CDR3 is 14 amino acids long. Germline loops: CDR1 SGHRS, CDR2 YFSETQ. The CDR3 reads CASSSPKGRSEAFF. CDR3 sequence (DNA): TGCGCCAGCAGCTCCCCAAAGGGTCGGAGTGAAGCTTTCTTT.

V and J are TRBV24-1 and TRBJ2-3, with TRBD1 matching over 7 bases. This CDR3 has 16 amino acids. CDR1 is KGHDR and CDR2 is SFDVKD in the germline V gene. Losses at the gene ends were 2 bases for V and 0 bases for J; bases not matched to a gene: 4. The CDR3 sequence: CATSDYTGQSTDTQYF. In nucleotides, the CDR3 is TGTGCCACCAGTGATTACACGGGACAGAGCACAGATACGCAGTATTTT.

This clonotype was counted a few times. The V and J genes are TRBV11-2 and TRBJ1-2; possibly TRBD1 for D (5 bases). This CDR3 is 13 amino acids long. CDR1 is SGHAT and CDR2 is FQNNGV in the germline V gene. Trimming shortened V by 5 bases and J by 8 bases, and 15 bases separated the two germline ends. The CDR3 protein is CASSTARGAGYTF. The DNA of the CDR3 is TGTGCCAGCAGCACTGCGCGCGGGGCCGGCTACACCTTC.

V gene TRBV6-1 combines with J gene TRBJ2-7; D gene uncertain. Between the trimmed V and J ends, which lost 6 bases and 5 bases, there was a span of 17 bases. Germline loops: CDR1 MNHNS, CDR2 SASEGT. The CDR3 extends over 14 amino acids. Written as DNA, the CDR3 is TGTGCCAGCAGAATAGCTTCCCGCCCCCACGAGCAGTACTTC. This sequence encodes CASRIASRPHEQYF.

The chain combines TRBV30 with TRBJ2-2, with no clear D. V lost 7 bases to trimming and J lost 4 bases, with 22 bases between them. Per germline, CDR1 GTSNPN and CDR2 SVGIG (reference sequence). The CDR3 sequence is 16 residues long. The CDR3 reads CAFAPAALYLTGELFF. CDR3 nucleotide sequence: TGTGCCTTCGCTCCTGCGGCCCTCTACCTCACCGGGGAGCTGTTTTTT.

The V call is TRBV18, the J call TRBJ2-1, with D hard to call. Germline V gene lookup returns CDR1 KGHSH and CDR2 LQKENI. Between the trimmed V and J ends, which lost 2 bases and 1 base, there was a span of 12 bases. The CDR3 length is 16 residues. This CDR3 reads CASSPGVQGSYNEQFF. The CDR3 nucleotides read TGTGCCAGCTCACCAGGGGTGCAAGGGTCCTACAATGAGCAGTTCTTC.

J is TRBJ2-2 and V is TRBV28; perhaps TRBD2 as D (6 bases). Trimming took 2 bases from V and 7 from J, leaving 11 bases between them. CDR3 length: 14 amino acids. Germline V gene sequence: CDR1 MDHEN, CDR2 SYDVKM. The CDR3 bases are TGTGCCAGCAGTTTAGCTAGCGATGACGGGGAGCTGTTTTTT. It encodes CASSLASDDGELFF.

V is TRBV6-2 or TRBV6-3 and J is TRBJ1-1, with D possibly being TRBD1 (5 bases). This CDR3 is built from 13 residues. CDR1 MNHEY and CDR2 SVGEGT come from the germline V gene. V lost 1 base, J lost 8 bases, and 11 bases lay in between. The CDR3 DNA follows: TGTGCCAGCAGTTACTTGTCTAGGGGAGAAGCTTTCTTT. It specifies CASSYLSRGEAFF.

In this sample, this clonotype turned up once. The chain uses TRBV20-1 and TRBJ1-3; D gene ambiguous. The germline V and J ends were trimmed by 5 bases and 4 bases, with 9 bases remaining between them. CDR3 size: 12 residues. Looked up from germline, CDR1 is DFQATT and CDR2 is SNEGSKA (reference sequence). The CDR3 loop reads CSALSPGNTIYF. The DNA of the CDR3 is TGCAGTGCTCTCAGTCCCGGAAACACCATATATTTT.

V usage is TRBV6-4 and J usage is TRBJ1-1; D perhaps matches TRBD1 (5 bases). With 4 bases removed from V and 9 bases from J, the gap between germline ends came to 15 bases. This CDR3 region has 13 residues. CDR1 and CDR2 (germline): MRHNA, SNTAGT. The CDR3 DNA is TGTGCCAGCAGTGCGACCAGGGCTTCTCAAGCTTTCTTT. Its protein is CASSATRASQAFF.

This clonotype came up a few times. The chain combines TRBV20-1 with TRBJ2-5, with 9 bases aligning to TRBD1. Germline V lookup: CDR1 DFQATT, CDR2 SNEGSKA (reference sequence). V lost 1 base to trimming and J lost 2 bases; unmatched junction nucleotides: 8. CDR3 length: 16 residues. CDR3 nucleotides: TGCAGTGCTAGAGTGGACAGGGGATGGATACAAGAGACCCAGTACTTC. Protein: CSARVDRGWIQETQYF.

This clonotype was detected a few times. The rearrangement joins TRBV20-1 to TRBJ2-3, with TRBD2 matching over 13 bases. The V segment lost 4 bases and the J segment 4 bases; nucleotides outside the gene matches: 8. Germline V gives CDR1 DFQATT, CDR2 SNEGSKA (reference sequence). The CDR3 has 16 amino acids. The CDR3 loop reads CSAILGLAGVPDTQYF. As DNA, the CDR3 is TGCAGTGCTATCCTTGGACTAGCGGGAGTCCCAGATACGCAGTATTTT.

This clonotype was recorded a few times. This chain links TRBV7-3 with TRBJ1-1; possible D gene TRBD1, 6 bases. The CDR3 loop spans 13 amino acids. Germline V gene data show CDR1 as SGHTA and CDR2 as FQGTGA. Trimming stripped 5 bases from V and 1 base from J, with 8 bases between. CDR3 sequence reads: CASSRGANTEAFF. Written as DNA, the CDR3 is TGTGCCAGCAGCCGGGGGGCGAACACTGAAGCTTTCTTT.

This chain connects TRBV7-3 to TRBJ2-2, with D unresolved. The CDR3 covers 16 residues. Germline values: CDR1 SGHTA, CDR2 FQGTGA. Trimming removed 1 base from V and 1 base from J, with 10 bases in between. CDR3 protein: CASSLMGPENTGELFF. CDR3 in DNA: TGTGCCAGCAGCTTAATGGGCCCAGAGAACACCGGGGAGCTGTTTTTT.

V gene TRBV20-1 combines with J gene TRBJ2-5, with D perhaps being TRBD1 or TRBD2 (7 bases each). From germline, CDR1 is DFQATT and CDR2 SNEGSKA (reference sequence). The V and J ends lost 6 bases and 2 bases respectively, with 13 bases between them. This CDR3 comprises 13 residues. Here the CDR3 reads CSATGRGQETQYF. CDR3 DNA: TGCAGTGCGACAGGGAGGGGGCAAGAGACCCAGTACTTC.

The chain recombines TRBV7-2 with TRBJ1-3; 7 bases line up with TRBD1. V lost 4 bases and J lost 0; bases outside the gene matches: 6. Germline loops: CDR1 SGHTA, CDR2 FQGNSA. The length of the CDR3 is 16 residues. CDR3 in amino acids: CASSSGGSGSGNTIYF. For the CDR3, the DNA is TGTGCCAGCAGCTCAGGGGGTTCGGGCTCTGGAAACACCATATATTTT.

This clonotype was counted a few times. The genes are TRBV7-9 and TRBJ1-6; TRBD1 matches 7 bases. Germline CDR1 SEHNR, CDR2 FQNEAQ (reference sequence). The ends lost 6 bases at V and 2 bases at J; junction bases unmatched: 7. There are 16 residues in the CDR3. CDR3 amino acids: CASRLRGPTYNSPLHF. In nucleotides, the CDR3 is TGTGCCAGCAGACTGAGGGGGCCCACCTATAATTCACCCCTCCACTTT.

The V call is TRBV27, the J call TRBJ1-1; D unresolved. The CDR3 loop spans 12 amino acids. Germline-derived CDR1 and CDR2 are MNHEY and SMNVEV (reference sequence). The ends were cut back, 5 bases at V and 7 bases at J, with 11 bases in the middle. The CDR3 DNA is TGTGCCAGCAGTCCCCTGGTTGGTGAAGCTTTCTTT. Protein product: CASSPLVGEAFF.

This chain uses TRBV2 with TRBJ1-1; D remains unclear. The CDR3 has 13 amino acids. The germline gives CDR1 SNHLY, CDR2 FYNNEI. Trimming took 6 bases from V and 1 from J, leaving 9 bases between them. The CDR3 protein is CASRAEGNTEAFF. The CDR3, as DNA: TGTGCCAGCAGGGCGGAAGGGAACACTGAAGCTTTCTTT. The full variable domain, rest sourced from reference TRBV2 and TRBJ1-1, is EPEVTQTPSHQVTQMGQEVILRCVPISNHLYFYWYRQILGQKVEFLVSFYNNEISEKSEIFDDQFSVERPDGSNFTLKIRSTKLEDSAMYFCASRAEGNTEAFFGQGTRLTVV.

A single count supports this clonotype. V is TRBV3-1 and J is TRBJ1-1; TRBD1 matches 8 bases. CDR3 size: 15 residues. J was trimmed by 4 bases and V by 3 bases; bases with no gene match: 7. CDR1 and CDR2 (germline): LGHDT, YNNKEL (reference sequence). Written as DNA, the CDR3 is TGTGCCAGCAGCCAGGGACGTGGACAGGGCACTGAAGCTTTCTTT. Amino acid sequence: CASSQGRGQGTEAFF.

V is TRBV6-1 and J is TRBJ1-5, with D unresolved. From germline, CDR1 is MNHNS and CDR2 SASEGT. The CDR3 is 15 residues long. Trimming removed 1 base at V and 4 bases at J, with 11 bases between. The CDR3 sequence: CASSEVGSYNQPQHF. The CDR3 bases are TGTGCCAGCAGTGAAGTAGGGTCCTATAATCAGCCCCAGCATTTT.

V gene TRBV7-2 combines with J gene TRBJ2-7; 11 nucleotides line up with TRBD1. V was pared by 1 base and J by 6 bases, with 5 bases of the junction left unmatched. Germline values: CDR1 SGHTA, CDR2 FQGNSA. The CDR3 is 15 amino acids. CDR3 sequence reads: CASSLDTGTGGEQYF. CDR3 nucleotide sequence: TGTGCCAGCAGCTTAGATACCGGGACAGGGGGCGAGCAGTACTTC.

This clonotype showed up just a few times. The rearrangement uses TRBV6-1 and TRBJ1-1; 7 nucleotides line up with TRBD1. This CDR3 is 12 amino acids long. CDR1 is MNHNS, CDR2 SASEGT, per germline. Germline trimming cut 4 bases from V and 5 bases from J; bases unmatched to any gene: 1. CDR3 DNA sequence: TGTGCCAGCAGTGCACAGGGGACTGAAGCTTTCTTT. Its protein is CASSAQGTEAFF.

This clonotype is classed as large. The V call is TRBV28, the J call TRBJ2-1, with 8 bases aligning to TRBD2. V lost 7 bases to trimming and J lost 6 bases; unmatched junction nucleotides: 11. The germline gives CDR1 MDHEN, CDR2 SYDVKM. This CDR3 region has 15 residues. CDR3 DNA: TGTGCCAGCACCCAAGCGGGAGTCTATGGCAATGAGCAGTTCTTC. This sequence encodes CASTQAGVYGNEQFF.

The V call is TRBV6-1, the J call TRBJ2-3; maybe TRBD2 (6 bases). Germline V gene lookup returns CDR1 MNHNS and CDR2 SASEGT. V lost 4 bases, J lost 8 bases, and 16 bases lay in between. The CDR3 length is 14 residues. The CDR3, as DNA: TGTGCCAGCAGTGTCGGGACTGGGTTAGGTACGCAGTATTTT. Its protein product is CASSVGTGLGTQYF.

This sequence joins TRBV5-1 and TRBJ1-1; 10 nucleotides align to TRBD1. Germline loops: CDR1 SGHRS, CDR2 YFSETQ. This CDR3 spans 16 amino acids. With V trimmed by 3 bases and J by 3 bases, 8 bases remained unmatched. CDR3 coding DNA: TGCGCCAGCAGCTCTCCGGGACAGGGGAAGGACACTGAAGCTTTCTTT. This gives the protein CASSSPGQGKDTEAFF.

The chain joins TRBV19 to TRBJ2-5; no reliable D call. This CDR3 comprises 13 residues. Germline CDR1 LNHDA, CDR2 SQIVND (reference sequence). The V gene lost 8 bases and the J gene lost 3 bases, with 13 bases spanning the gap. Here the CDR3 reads CASRELMEETQYF. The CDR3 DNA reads TGTGCCAGTCGAGAGCTTATGGAAGAGACCCAGTACTTC.